The T cell receptor (beta chain) described here comes from a study of CD8 T cells in ankylosing spondylitis. Whole-study results and caveats: Within peripheral blood, clones linked to disease were CD8+ and relatively rare. Reportedly, matched ankylosing spondylitis synovial fluid was significantly enriched for disease-linked clones. What seemed typical of ankylosing spondylitis blood was a TCR beta motif built from fewer than ten highly homologous variants. A number of the motif variants had already been described in reactive arthritis synovial fluid and blood.

TCRdb independently ran MiXCR on the 5' RACE reads; one entry per CDR3 protein. The sample consists of roughly 230,000 distinct CDR3 sequences, more than 9% of them appearing once. The CDR3 loop spans 13 amino acids. The germline V gene encodes CDR1 SQVTM and CDR2 ANQGSEA. Between the trimmed V and J ends, which lost 2 bases and 6 bases, there was a span of 13 bases. This clonotype was counted at least ten times. The antigen is not known. This clonotype originated in a male donor with ankylosing spondylitis or in good health (not recorded which). Material for sequencing was blood, either unsorted or a sorted T cell fraction (not recorded which). This chain uses TRBV29-1 with TRBJ2-5, with a tentative D call TRBD2 (5 bases). CDR3 loop: CSVERLGRQTQYF. CDR3 sequence (DNA): TGCAGCGTTGAAAGGCTAGGGAGACAGACCCAGTACTTC.